The rows below give T cell receptor beta chains drawn from one sample of a study of blood T cell repertoires in COVID-19. Only in-frame clones appear in the TCRdb table, and some are missing; sequencing was by immunoSEQ multiplex PCR. The data contain about 180,000 clones, more than 70% of them singletons. Sequencing was carried out using PBMCs or T cells enriched from blood (not recorded which). Receptors were obtained from a woman aged 25-40 years who had recovered from COVID-19. CDR3s include the opening cysteine and the closing phenylalanine or tryptophan.

v_gene	j_gene	CDR3aa
TRBV15	TRBJ1-5	CATSRDFWANSNQPQHF
TRBV19	TRBJ2-6	CASNGPQAGANVLTF
TRBV29-1	TRBJ2-7	CSVGMTSGRNEQYF
TRBV3-1/TRBV3-2	TRBJ2-2	CASSHGNTGELFF
TRBV29-1	TRBJ2-7	CSVEDRQGSSYEQYF
TRBV28	TRBJ2-2	CASSLPGRGTGELFF
TRBV19	TRBJ2-2	CASKLRENFANTGELFF
TRBV13	TRBJ1-2	CASSLGFAGFGYTF
TRBV7-2	TRBJ2-3	CASSPRQAGVGTDTQYF
TRBV5-1	TRBJ1-2	CASSLGRDRANYGYTF
TRBV10-3	TRBJ2-7	CAISESTGGSYEQYF
TRBV5-4	TRBJ2-7	CASSLAASGSYEQYF